These 6 T cell receptor beta chains share one sample of origin, sequenced in a study of blood T cells in healthy people across ages. A second PCR of roughly 7 to 11 cycles used a sample-barcoded 5' primer and a J-beta primer mix. TCRdb used MiXCR to reprocess the 5' RACE reads, holding one entry per CDR3 protein. The table lists roughly 1.9 million distinct CDR3 sequences, about 39% of them singletons. The sample comprised blood. The source of these receptors is a human donor in good health.

The V and J genes are TRBV10-3 and TRBJ1-4; 10 positions agree with TRBD1. Germline CDR1 ENHRY, CDR2 SYGVKD. The CDR3 has 16 amino acids. The junction had 8 bases not matched to a gene; V was cut back by 2 bases and J by 8 bases. CDR3 bases: TGTGCCATCAGTGAGATGGGGACAGGGGTCACAGAAAAACTGTTTTTT. It encodes CAISEMGTGVTEKLFF.

This sequence joins TRBV12-3 or TRBV12-4 and TRBJ1-4; no definite D call. V was trimmed by 3 bases and J by 2 bases, leaving 16 bases between them. The CDR3 is 17 residues long. CDR3 protein: CASSFGLAPATNEKLFF. In DNA, the CDR3 is TGTGCCAGCAGTTTTGGGTTGGCCCCGGCCACTAATGAAAAACTGTTTTTT.

This clonotype was detected once. The genes are TRBV7-2 and TRBJ1-4; D is unresolved. V lost 5 bases to trimming and J lost 4 bases, with 14 bases between them. The CDR3 covers 15 residues. Germline CDR1 SGHTA, CDR2 FQGNSA. The CDR3 loop reads CASSPKGQYNEKLFF. Written as DNA, the CDR3 is TGTGCCAGCAGCCCCAAGGGCCAATATAATGAAAAACTGTTTTTT.

The gene calls are TRBV29-1 and TRBJ2-5; D gene unclear. With 5 bases removed from V and 5 bases from J, the gap between germline ends came to 9 bases. The CDR3 is 11 residues long. Germline V lookup: CDR1 SQVTM, CDR2 ANQGSEA. The CDR3 DNA is TGCAGCGTTAACTATCTGGAGACCCAGTACTTC. This codes for CSVNYLETQYF.

This sequence joins TRBV27 and TRBJ1-5; D uncertain. The CDR3 extends over 15 amino acids. Trimming removed 0 bases from V and 0 bases from J, with 6 bases in between. Germline-derived CDR1 and CDR2 are MNHEY and SMNVEV (reference sequence). DNA of the CDR3: TGTGCCAGCAGTTTATCGGCGAGTAGCAATCAGCCCCAGCATTTT. Protein sequence: CASSLSASSNQPQHF.

V usage is TRBV29-1 and J usage is TRBJ1-2; D gene ambiguous. Trimming took off 6 bases at V and 6 bases at J, with 14 bases between the two ends. The CDR3 extends over 12 amino acids. Germline V gene lookup returns CDR1 SQVTM and CDR2 ANQGSEA. The CDR3 loop is CSVDEGNDGYTF. The CDR3 bases are TGCAGCGTAGATGAGGGTAATGATGGCTACACCTTC.